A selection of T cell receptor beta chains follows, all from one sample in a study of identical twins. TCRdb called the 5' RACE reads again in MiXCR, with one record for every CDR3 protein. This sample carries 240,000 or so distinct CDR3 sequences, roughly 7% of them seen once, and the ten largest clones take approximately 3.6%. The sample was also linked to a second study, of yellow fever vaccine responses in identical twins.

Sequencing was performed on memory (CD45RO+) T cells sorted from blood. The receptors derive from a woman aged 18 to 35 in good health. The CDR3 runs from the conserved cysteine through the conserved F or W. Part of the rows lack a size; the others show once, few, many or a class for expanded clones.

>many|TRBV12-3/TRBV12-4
CASSLLEIGEQFF
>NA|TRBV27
CASSEKGTGGSGANVLTF
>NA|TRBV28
CASSPGTSYTIYF
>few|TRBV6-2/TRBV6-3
CASRKGQGENTEAFF
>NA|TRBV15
CATSRSTGGVNEQFF
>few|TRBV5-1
CASRMGLAVYNEQFF
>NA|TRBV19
CASSKGQVNTEAFF
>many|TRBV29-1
CSVEDLLAGGSYNEQFF
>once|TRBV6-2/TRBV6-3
CARRGLAGWEQYF
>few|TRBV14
CASSQTTGGVETQYF
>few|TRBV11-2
CASSPRVWASGRSVNYNEQFF
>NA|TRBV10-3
CATGQFFSGNTIYF
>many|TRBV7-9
CASSLRAGGDPQHF
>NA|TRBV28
CASNLVGYQETQYF
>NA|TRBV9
CASSVPGGDTQYF
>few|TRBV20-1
CSATTTASPKNTGELFF
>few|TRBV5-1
CASSLAGTAKNIQYF
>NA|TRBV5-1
CASSFGGGASDTQYF
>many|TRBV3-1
CASSTSYGYTF
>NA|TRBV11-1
CASSSPGTTAYEQYF
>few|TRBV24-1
CATSDPSGNSYNEQFF
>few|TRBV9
CASSVGSGRDPGQETQYF
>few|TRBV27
CASSLSALGTNIIRETQYF
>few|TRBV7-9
CASSSRARDTEAFF
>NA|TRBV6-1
CASRPPGQGNTEAFF
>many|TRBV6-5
CASSYSEDSYLQVNYGYTF
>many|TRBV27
CASSLYSLGSKAFF
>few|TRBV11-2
CASSSHRTGGYTF
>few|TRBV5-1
CASSYDGNTGELFF
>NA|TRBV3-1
CASSHRGGLVYEQYF
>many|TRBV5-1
CASSLTGTTNTGELFF
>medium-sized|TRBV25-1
CASSSNGQGRNEQFF
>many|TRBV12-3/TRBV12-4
CASSSLEVRFGDGYTF
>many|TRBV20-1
CSAREPGTSVEQFF
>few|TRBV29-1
CSVEGLAGGQYF
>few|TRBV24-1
CATSDPGPGGYGYTF
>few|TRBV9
CASSAGTSVPHEQYF
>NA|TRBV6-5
CASSSPGLAGGSEQFF
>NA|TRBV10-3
CAISEFGGSVAGELFF
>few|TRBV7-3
CASSLGAGTNSPLHF
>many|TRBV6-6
CAIRGYNEQFF
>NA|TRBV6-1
CASSVDTTTGYTF
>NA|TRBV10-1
CASSGGDREGGELFF
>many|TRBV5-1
CASTDSPGKQPQHF
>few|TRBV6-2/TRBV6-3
CASRHTGLAGNTGELFF
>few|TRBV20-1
CSASDGVAGALQFF
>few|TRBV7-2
CASSLSSGNYNEQFF
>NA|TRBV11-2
CASSGILGAGGELFF
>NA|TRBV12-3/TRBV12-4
CASTPTGGYTEAFF
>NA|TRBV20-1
CASSGRAVETQYF
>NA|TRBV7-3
CASSFTGGLGAEQYF
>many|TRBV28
CASSSPSGGGAVNEQFF
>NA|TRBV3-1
CASSPMGMGGTIYF